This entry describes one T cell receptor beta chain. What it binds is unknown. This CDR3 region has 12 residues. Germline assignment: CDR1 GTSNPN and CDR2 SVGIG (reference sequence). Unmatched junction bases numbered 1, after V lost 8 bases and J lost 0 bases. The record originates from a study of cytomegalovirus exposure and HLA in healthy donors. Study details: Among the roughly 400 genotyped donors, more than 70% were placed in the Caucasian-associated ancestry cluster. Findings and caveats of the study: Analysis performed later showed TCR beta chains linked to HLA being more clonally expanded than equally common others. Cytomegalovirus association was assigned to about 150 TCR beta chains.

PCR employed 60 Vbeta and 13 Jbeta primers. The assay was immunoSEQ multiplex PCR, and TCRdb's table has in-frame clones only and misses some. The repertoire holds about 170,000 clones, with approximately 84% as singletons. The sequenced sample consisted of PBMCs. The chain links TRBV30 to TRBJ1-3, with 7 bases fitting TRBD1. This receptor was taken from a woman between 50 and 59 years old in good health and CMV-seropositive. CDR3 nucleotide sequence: TGTGCCGGACAGGTCTCTGGAAACACCATATATTTT. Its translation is CAGQVSGNTIYF.